Only a few counts were recorded for the clone carrying this T cell receptor (beta chain). What it binds is unknown. The data stem from a study of prognosis after radiotherapy for stage I lung cancer. The wider study: Deemed medically inoperable were all patients with non-small cell lung cancer.

General study points: Some patients went on to develop distant metastases. Their Shannon entropy after stereotactic body radiation therapy was lower, and its change from baseline was also lower.

Two-round multiplex PCR on genomic DNA was the method by which TCR beta CDR3 was amplified. Initially, in first-round PCR, primers specific to each TRBV and TRBJ gene were used. MiXCR, run by TCRdb on the multiplex PCR reads, gives a single entry per CDR3 protein. The data hold 20,000 to 25,000 distinct CDR3 sequences, with roughly 44% observed a single time. There were no patients with prior chemotherapy, radiotherapy or other malignancies, and all were node-negative on CT and PET/CT. V lost 9 bases and J lost 0, with 13 bases in between. The CDR3 runs to 13 residues. Per the germline V gene, CDR1 is SGHNT and CDR2 is YYREEE (reference sequence).

The starting material was PBMCs, obtained before or after stereotactic body radiation therapy (not recorded which). This sequence joins TRBV5-4 and TRBJ2-7; D ambiguous. This sequence was found in a donor aged 50 or older with non-small cell lung cancer. For the CDR3, the DNA is TGTGCCACCAAGACCGATAGCTCCTACGAGCAGTACTTC. Translated: CATKTDSSYEQYF.